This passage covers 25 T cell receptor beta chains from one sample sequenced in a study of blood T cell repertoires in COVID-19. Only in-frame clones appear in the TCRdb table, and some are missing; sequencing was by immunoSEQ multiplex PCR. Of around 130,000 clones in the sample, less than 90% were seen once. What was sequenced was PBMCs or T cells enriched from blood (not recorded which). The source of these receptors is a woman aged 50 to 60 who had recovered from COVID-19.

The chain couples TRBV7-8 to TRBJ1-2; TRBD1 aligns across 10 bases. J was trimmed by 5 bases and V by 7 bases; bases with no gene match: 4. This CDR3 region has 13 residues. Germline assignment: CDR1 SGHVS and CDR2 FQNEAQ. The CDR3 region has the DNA TGTGCCAGCAACGGACAGGGGGATTATGGCTACACCTTC. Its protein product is CASNGQGDYGYTF.

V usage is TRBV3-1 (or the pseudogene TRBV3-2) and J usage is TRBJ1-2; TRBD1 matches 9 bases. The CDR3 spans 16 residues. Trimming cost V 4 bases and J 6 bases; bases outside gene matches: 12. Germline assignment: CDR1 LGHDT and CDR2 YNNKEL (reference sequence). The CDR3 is CASSLPSDRGHDGYTF. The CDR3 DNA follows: TGTGCCAGCAGCCTCCCCTCGGACAGGGGACACGATGGCTACACCTTC.

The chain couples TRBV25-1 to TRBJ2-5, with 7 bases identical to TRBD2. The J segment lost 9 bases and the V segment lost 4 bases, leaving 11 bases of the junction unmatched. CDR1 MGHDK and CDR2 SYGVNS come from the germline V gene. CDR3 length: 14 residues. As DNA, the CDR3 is TGTGCCAGCAGTGGCGGGAGAGGAAGAGAAGCCCAGTACTTC. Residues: CASSGGRGREAQYF. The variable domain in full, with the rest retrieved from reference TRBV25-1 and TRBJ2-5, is EADIYQTPRYLVIGTGKKITLECSQTMGHDKMYWYQQDPGMELHLIHYSYGVNSTEKGDLSSESTVSRIRTEHFPLTLESARPSHTSQYLCASSGGRGREAQYFGPGTRLLVL.

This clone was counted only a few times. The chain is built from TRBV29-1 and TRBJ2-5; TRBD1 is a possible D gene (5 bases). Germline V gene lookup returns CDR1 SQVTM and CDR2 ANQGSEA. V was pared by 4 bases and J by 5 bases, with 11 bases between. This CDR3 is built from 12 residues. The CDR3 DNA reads TGCAGCGTTGTCTCAGGGCGGGAGACCCAGTACTTC. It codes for CSVVSGRETQYF. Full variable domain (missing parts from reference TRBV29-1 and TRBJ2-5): SAVISQKPSRDICQRGTSLTIQCQVDSQVTMMFWYRQQPGQSLTLIATANQGSEATYESGFVIDKFPISRPNLTFSTLTVSNMSPEDSSIYLCSVVSGRETQYFGPGTRLLVL.

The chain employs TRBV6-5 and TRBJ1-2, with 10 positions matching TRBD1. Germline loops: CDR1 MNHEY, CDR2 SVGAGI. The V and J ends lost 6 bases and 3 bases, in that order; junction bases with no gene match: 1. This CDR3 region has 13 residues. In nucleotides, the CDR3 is TGTGCCAGCAGAGGGACAGGGGACTATGGCTACACCTTC. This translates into CASRGTGDYGYTF.

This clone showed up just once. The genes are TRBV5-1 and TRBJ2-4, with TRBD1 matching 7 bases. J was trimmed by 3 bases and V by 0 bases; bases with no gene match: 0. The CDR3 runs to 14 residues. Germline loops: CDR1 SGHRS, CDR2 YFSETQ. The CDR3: CASSLGTGKNIQYF. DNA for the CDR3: TGCGCCAGCAGCTTGGGGACAGGCAAAAACATTCAGTACTTC.

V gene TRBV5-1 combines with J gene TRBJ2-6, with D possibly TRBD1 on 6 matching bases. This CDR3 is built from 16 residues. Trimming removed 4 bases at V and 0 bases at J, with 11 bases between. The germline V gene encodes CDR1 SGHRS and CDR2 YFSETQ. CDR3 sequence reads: CASSLGQISGANVLTF. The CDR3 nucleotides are TGCGCCAGCAGCCTAGGACAGATCTCTGGGGCCAACGTCCTGACTTTC. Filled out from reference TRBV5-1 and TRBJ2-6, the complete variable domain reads KAGVTQTPRYLIKTRGQQVTLSCSPISGHRSVSWYQQTPGQGLQFLFEYFSETQRNKGNFPGRFSGRQFSNSRSEMNVSTLELGDSALYLCASSLGQISGANVLTFGAGSRLTVL.

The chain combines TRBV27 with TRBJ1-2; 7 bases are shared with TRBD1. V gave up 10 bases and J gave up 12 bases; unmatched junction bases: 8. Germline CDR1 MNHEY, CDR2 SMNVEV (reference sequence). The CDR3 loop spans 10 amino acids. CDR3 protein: CATFTGTDTF. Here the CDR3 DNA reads TGTGCCACTTTTACAGGGACAGACACCTTC.

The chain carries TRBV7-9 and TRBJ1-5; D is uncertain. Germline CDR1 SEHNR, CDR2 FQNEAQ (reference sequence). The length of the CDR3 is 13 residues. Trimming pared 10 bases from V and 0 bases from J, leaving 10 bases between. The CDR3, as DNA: TGTGCCACCGAGCGGTATAGCAATCAGCCCCAGCATTTT. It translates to CATERYSNQPQHF.

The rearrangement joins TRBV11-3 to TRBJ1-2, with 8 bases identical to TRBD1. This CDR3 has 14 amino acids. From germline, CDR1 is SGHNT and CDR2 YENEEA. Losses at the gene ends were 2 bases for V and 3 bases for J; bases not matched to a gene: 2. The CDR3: CASSLYRGDYGYTF. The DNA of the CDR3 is TGTGCCAGCAGCTTATACAGGGGGGACTATGGCTACACCTTC. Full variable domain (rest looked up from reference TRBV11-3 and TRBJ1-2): EAGVVQSPRYKIIEKKQPVAFWCNPISGHNTLYWYLQNLGQGPELLIRYENEEAVDDSQLPKDRFSAERLKGVDSTLKIQPAELGDSAVYLCASSLYRGDYGYTFGSGTRLTVV.

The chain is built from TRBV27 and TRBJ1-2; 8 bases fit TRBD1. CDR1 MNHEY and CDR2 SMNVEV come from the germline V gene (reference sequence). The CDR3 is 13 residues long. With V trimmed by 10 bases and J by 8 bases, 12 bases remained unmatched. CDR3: CATQGQGAWGYTF. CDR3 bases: TGTGCCACGCAAGGGCAGGGGGCGTGGGGCTACACCTTC.

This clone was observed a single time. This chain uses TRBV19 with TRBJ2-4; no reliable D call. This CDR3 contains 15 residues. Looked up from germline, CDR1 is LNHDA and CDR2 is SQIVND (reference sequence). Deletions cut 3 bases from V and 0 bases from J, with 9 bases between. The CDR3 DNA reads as TGTGCCAGTAGTATCGGTCCCGTAGCCAAAAACATTCAGTACTTC. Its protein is CASSIGPVAKNIQYF.

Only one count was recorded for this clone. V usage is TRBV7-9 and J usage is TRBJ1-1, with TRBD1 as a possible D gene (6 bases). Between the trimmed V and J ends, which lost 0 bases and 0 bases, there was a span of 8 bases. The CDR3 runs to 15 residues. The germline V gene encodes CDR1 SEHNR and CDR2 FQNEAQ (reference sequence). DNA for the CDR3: TGTGCCAGCAGCTTAGCCACAGGGATGAACACTGAAGCTTTCTTT. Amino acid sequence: CASSLATGMNTEAFF.

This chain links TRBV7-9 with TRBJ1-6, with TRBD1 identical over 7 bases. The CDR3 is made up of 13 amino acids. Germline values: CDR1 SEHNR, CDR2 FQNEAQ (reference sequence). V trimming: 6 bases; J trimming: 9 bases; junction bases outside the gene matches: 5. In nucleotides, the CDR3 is TGTGCCAGCAGGGTGGAGGGGGCTTCACCCCTCCACTTT. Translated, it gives CASRVEGASPLHF.

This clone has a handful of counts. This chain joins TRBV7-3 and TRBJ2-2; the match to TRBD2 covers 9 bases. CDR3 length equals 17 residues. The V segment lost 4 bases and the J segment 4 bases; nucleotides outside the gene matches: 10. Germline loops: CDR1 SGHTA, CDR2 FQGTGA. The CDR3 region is CASSYGSGGSGTGELFF. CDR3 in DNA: TGTGCCAGCAGCTATGGTAGCGGGGGCTCGGGCACCGGGGAGCTGTTTTTT.

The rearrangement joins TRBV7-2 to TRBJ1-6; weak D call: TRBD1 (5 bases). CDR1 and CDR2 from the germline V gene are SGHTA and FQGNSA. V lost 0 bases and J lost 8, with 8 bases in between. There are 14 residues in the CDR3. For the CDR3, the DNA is TGTGCCAGCAGCTTAGCAGGCAGGGATTCACCCCTCCACTTT. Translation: CASSLAGRDSPLHF.

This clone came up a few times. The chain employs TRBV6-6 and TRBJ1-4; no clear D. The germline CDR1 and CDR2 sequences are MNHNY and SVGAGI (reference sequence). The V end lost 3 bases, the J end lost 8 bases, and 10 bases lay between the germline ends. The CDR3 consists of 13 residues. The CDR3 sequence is CASSYMIGEKLFF. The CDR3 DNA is TGTGCCAGCAGTTATATGATCGGGGAAAAACTGTTTTTT.

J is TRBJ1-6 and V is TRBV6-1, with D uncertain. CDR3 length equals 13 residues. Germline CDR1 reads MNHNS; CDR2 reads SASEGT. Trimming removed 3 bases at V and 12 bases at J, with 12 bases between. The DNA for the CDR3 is TGTGCCAGCAGTGACAACACGCAATTACCCCTCCACTTT. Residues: CASSDNTQLPLHF.

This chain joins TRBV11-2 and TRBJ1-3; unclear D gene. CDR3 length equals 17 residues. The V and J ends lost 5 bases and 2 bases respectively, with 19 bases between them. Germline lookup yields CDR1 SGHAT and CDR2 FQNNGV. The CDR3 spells CASSRAPRGGAGNTIYF. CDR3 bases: TGTGCCAGCAGCCGGGCCCCGCGTGGCGGGGCTGGAAACACCATATATTTT.

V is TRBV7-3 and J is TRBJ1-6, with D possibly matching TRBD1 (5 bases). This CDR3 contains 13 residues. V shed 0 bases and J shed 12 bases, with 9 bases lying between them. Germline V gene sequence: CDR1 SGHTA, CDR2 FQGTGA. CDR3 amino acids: CASSLTLGGPLHF. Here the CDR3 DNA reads TGTGCCAGCAGCTTAACCCTGGGGGGACCCCTCCACTTT.

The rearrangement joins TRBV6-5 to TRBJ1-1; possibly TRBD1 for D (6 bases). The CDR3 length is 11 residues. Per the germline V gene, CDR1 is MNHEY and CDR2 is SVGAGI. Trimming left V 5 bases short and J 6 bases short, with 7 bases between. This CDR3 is CASSTGPEAFF. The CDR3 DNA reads TGTGCCAGCAGTACAGGGCCTGAAGCTTTCTTT.

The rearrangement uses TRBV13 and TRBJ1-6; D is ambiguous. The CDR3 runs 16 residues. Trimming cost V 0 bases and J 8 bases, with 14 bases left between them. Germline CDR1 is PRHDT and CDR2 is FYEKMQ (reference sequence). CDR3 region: CASSLGSGLGYSPLHF. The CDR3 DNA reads TGTGCCAGCAGCTTAGGGTCTGGCCTAGGATATTCACCCCTCCACTTT.

CDR3 amino acids: CASSEGASFTDTQYF. CDR3 nucleotide sequence: TGCGCCAGCAGTGAGGGAGCTAGCTTCACAGATACGCAGTATTTT. The chain employs TRBV10-1 and TRBJ2-3; the D gene is possibly TRBD2 (5 bases). V lost 2 bases to trimming and J lost 2 bases, with 11 bases between them. The CDR3 contains 15 residues. CDR1 and CDR2 (germline): WNHNN, SYGVQD (reference sequence).

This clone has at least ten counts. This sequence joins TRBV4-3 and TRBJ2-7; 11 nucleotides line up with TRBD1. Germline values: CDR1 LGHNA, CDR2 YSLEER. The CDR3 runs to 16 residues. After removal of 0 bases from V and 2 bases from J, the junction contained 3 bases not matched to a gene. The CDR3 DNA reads TGCGCCAGCAGCCAAGATTCGGGACAGGGGGCCTACGAGCAGTACTTC. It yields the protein CASSQDSGQGAYEQYF.

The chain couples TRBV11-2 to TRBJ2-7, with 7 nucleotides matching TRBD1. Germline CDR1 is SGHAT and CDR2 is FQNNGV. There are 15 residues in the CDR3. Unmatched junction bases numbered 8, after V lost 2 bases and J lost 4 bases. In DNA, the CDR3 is TGTGCCAGCAGCTTAATACAGGGGCCAGCTTACGAGCAGTACTTC. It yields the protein CASSLIQGPAYEQYF.